Sequencing of this TCR beta chain was carried out in a study of cytomegalovirus exposure and HLA in healthy donors. Study-wide findings and caveats: The authors confirmed in vitro that three CMV-associated chains were specific for CMV antigens. Generally TCR sequences proved uncommon, though certain public TCRs appeared in numerous donors. Cytomegalovirus status, reportedly, was diagnosed with high specificity and sensitivity by the classifier.

Only one count was recorded for this clone. Its antigen is unidentified. TCRdb keeps only in-frame clones here, not all; method: immunoSEQ multiplex PCR. The profile covers roughly 200,000 clones, with 86% appearing a single time and 7.2% taken by the ten largest. The ends were cut back, 0 bases at V and 5 bases at J, with 11 bases in the middle. The CDR3 has 14 residues. Germline assignment: CDR1 SGHRS and CDR2 YFSETQ. From the 120-subject validation cohort, which was separate from the roughly 700-subject first cohort, the donors were drawn. Material for sequencing was PBMCs. The rearrangement uses TRBV5-1 and TRBJ1-1, with D possibly being TRBD1 (6 bases). This receptor was taken from a man aged 30 to 45 in good health and CMV-seropositive. The CDR3 DNA reads TGCGCCAGCAGCTTGGGTCCAGGGGCTACTGAAGCTTTCTTT. This encodes CASSLGPGATEAFF.